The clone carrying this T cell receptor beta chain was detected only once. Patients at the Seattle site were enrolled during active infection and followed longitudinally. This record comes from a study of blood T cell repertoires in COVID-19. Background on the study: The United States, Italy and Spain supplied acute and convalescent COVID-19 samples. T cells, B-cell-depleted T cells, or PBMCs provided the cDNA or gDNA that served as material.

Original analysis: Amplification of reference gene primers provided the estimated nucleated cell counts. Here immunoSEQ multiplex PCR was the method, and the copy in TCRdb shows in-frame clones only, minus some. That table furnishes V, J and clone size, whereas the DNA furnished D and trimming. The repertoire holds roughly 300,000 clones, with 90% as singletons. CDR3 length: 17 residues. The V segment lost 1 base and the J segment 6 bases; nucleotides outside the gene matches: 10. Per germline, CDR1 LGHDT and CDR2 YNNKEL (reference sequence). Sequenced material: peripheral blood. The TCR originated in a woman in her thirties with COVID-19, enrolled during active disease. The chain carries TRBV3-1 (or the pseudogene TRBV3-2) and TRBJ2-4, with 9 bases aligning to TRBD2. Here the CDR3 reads CASSQVAGGTNRNIQYF. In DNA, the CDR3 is TGTGCCAGCAGCCAAGTGGCGGGGGGGACAAATAGAAACATTCAGTACTTC.